A single TCR beta chain is shown here with its context. The antigen remains undetermined. V lost 2 bases, J lost 4 bases, and 16 bases lay in between. The CDR3 totals 16 residues. Per the germline V gene, CDR1 is LNHNV and CDR2 is YYDKDF (reference sequence). The PCR used 60 Vbeta and 13 Jbeta primers. The protocol was immunoSEQ multiplex PCR, while the TCRdb copy is restricted to in-frame clones and leaves out a portion. The data hold around 67,000 clones, with roughly 80% observed a single time. The data are from a study of cytomegalovirus exposure and HLA in healthy donors. The study, taken as a whole, reports: CMV antigen specificity was confirmed in vitro for a few CMV-associated chains. Accurate predictions that matched the HLA-A and HLA-B alleles of most subjects were reportedly made from TCR beta sequences.

The chain combines TRBV15 with TRBJ2-3; possibly TRBD2 for D (6 bases). The sample was PBMCs. The receptor was isolated from a woman in her 30s in good health and CMV-seropositive. This CDR3 is CATSRRQRLDADTQYF. The CDR3 nucleotides are TGTGCCACCAGCAGACGTCAGAGACTAGACGCAGATACGCAGTATTTT.